This T cell receptor (beta chain) was retrieved from a study of cytotoxic CD8 clonotypes in ibrutinib-treated CLL. Study results and limitations: Sample timing was unmatched between remission and later-progressing patients; lymph nodes unstudied.

CDR3 length: 16 residues. The V end was cut by 0 bases, the J end by 0 bases, with 9 bases between. Germline lookup yields CDR1 SGDLS and CDR2 YYNGEE. Depths of 1 in 200,000 to 1 in 1 million T cells were the sequencing target. Measured with immunoSEQ multiplex PCR; TCRdb has only the in-frame clones, and not every one. The table shows some 290,000 clones, with just under 80% occurring only once. About this clone: Its specificity is unknown.

V gene TRBV9 combines with J gene TRBJ1-4; possible D gene TRBD1, 5 bases. The receptor was isolated from a human donor with chronic lymphocytic leukemia. Sequenced material: PBMCs, taken before ibrutinib treatment. CDR3 protein: CASSVGIRATNEKLFF. CDR3 nucleotides: TGTGCCAGCAGCGTAGGGATCAGGGCAACTAATGAAAAACTGTTTTTT.